Presented here are 15 T cell receptor beta chains from one specimen sequenced in a study of Ad26.COV2.S vaccination and SARS-CoV-2 variants. Stated treatment: over 15 received Ad26.COV2.S at low or high dose, single or two shots; about 5 received placebo; per-sample allocation not given. Specimens were obtained on day 63 following the first vaccine or placebo injection. The protocol was immunoSEQ multiplex PCR, while the TCRdb copy is restricted to in-frame clones and leaves out a portion. Here the sample spans about 680,000 clones, 89% being singletons. The specimen comprised peripheral blood, sampled in a trial of Ad26.COV2.S vaccine versus placebo. These TCRs come from a person between 18 and 60 years old who received the Ad26.COV2.S COVID-19 vaccine or a placebo.

The chain joins TRBV19 to TRBJ1-4; D is perhaps TRBD1 (5 bases). CDR3 length: 14 residues. Deletions cut 5 bases from V and 8 bases from J, with 15 bases between. From germline, CDR1 is LNHDA and CDR2 SQIVND (reference sequence). CDR3 bases: TGTGCCAGTAGTGTTTCCTCGGCAGGGGAAAAACTGTTTTTT. Its protein product is CASSVSSAGEKLFF.

Concerning this clone itself: At the DNA level, this CDR3 is encoded by other sequences in the same sample as well. This chain connects TRBV18 to TRBJ2-3; D is unclear. The CDR3 runs 13 residues. Trimming pared 3 bases from V and 1 base from J, leaving 5 bases between. Germline-derived CDR1 and CDR2 are KGHSH and LQKENI. The CDR3 loop is CASSPTGTDTQYF. The CDR3 coding sequence is TGTGCCAGCTCACCTACAGGCACAGATACGCAGTATTTT.

This clone was counted a single time. The chain couples TRBV6-5 to TRBJ1-5; the D gene is possibly TRBD1 (5 bases). The CDR3 is made up of 15 amino acids. With 6 bases removed from V and 4 bases from J, the gap between germline ends came to 16 bases. Per germline, CDR1 MNHEY and CDR2 SVGAGI. In DNA form, the CDR3 reads TGTGCCAGCAGCCCCGGAACAGGAGGGAATCAGCCCCAGCATTTT. Translation gives CASSPGTGGNQPQHF.

The gene calls are TRBV9 and TRBJ1-1; D unresolved. This CDR3 comprises 15 residues. Deletions cut 0 bases from V and 0 bases from J, with 9 bases between. Germline V gene lookup returns CDR1 SGDLS and CDR2 YYNGEE. In nucleotides, the CDR3 is TGTGCCAGCAGCGTAGTCCCAGACGTGAACACTGAAGCTTTCTTT. It encodes CASSVVPDVNTEAFF.

V gene TRBV2 combines with J gene TRBJ1-6; D not certain. CDR1 is SNHLY and CDR2 is FYNNEI in the germline V gene. CDR3 length: 13 amino acids. Trimming shortened V by 7 bases and J by 8 bases, and 12 bases separated the two germline ends. The chain's CDR3 is CASIPNRDSPLHF. The CDR3 nucleotides read TGTGCCAGCATCCCGAATAGGGATTCACCCCTCCACTTT.

Of note for this clone: Different DNA sequences within this sample yield the same CDR3. The gene calls are TRBV3-1 (or the pseudogene TRBV3-2) and TRBJ1-2, with D possibly matching TRBD1 (5 bases). The CDR3 is 13 residues long. The germline CDR1 and CDR2 sequences are LGHDT and YNNKEL (reference sequence). Between the trimmed V and J ends, which lost 4 bases and 4 bases, there was a span of 10 bases. The CDR3 region has the DNA TGTGCCAGCAGCCCCGACAGAGTCTATGGCTACACCTTC. Translating it yields CASSPDRVYGYTF.

This clone has just one count. The CDR3 region is CASSPQGSDFEKLFF. Here the CDR3 DNA reads TGTGCCAGCTCACCCCAGGGCTCCGATTTTGAAAAACTGTTTTTT. The chain couples TRBV18 to TRBJ1-4; weak D call: TRBD1 (5 bases). This CDR3 region has 15 residues. Germline V gives CDR1 KGHSH, CDR2 LQKENI. V was trimmed by 3 bases and J by 7 bases, leaving 15 bases between them.

V and J are TRBV18 and TRBJ1-1; D unresolved. The CDR3 extends over 14 amino acids. V lost 2 bases, J lost 10 bases, and 17 bases lay in between. Germline V CDR1 and CDR2: KGHSH, LQKENI. DNA of the CDR3: TGTGCCAGCTCACCAATGGAAACGAGTCCTGGAGCTTTCTTT. It specifies CASSPMETSPGAFF.

This clone appeared many times. V usage is TRBV5-1 and J usage is TRBJ2-2; a possible D gene is TRBD1 (6 bases). Germline values: CDR1 SGHRS, CDR2 YFSETQ. Trimming stripped 1 base from V and 3 bases from J, with 7 bases between. CDR3 size: 14 residues. CDR3 sequence reads: CASSLQGYTGELFF. CDR3 nucleotides: TGCGCCAGCAGCTTGCAGGGGTACACCGGGGAGCTGTTTTTT.

The chain combines TRBV29-1 with TRBJ2-7, with D perhaps TRBD1 (6 bases). The CDR3 spans 12 residues. Trimming shortened V by 7 bases and J by 3 bases, and 13 bases separated the two germline ends. Germline V lookup: CDR1 SQVTM, CDR2 ANQGSEA. This CDR3 reads CSAVGQSYEQYF. Here the CDR3 DNA reads TGCAGCGCGGTGGGACAAAGCTACGAGCAGTACTTC.

This clone occurred a few times. The chain combines TRBV5-5 with TRBJ2-3; D uncertain. The germline V gene has CDR1 SGHKS and CDR2 YYEKEE (reference sequence). The V end lost 1 base, the J end lost 5 bases, and 11 bases lay between the germline ends. The CDR3 length is 14 residues. The CDR3 DNA is TGTGCCAGCAGCTTGCTTAGCCAGCAAGATACGCAGTATTTT. This encodes CASSLLSQQDTQYF.

The chain carries TRBV6-2 or TRBV6-3 and TRBJ2-4, with a weak D call TRBD2 (5 bases). This CDR3 is built from 17 residues. CDR1 and CDR2 (germline): MNHEY, SVGEGT. V dropped 0 bases and J dropped 3 bases, with 15 bases sitting between them. This CDR3 reads CASSYSAVGLDKNIQYF. CDR3 coding DNA: TGTGCCAGCAGTTACTCAGCGGTAGGGCTAGACAAAAACATTCAGTACTTC.

In DNA form, the CDR3 reads TGCGCCAGCAGCCCCTATGTGACGGCCCCTGAAGCTTTCTTT. It translates to CASSPYVTAPEAFF. The V call is TRBV5-1, the J call TRBJ1-1; no clear D gene. This CDR3 is 14 amino acids long. The germline V gene has CDR1 SGHRS and CDR2 YFSETQ. V dropped 4 bases and J dropped 6 bases, with 16 bases sitting between them.

The V and J genes are TRBV11-2 and TRBJ2-5, with TRBD2 matching 9 bases. V shed 3 bases and J 2 bases; nucleotides not matched to a gene: 1. Germline V gene lookup returns CDR1 SGHAT and CDR2 FQNNGV. This CDR3 has 14 residues. CDR3 sequence reads: CASSLTSGQETQYF. In DNA form, the CDR3 reads TGTGCCAGCAGCTTGACTAGCGGTCAAGAGACCCAGTACTTC.

Points on this clone: Other DNA sequences in the same sample also yield this CDR3. This chain joins TRBV30 and TRBJ2-6; D ambiguous. Looked up from germline, CDR1 is GTSNPN and CDR2 is SVGIG (reference sequence). CDR3 length: 14 amino acids. V was clipped by 2 bases and J by 0 bases, with 5 bases between them. Written as DNA, the CDR3 is TGTGCCTGGAGTCTTGGCTCTGGGGCCAACGTCCTGACTTTC. It specifies CAWSLGSGANVLTF.